This note documents a single TCR beta chain sequence. Its specific antigen is unknown. Base qualities are not recorded, but no much larger clone differs from it by a single base. The CDR1 and CDR2 encoded by the germline V gene are SNHLY and FYNNEI. The CDR3 contains 16 residues, cysteine and phenylalanine counted. The DNA shown is the 48-base CDR3, in frame from base 1. V and J lose 2 bases and 4 bases, and a span of 15 bases separates them. The entry originates in a study of cytomegalovirus exposure and HLA in healthy donors (dated by TCRdb to about 2017). A note on the overall study: An earlier analysis of some 620 of the donors reported over 250 Gb of sequence data and 95 million to 140 million unique TCR beta sequences obtained from around 190 million T cells. Roughly 300 gigabases of sequencing data and around 80 million unique TCR sequences made up an early release that covered nearly 650 HLA-typed donors. Of the roughly 400 genotyped donors, about 84% fell in the genetic ancestry cluster associated with self-reported Caucasian donors. The study aimed to test whether cataloging public T cell receptors could reveal signatures of past pathogen exposure. The study profiled the T cell repertoires of under 850 subjects by immunosequencing and related them to cytomegalovirus serostatus. A separate validation cohort of roughly 130 different subjects was used in addition to the roughly 670-subject first cohort. To predict cytomegalovirus infection status, the study brought together high-throughput TCR immunosequencing, statistical association of individual TCRs with disease status, and machine learning. A later analysis re-examined previously published TCR beta repertoires from more than 600 donors and added high-resolution HLA genotyping to investigate patterns of TCR occurrence. Rather than using new phenotypic data, the later analysis identified candidate immune exposures from TCR beta sequences and from how often those sequences occurred across donors. An earlier analysis of roughly 600 of the donors used high-throughput TCR beta sequencing to judge whether each TCR beta V gene segment behaved as functional or pseudogenic. Donor age, sex, ethnicity and CMV serostatus were collected together with the repertoire data. A later genetic analysis used genome-wide SNP genotypes for about 60% of the roughly 700 donors, treating that subset as a discovery cohort. Every repertoire in the discovery cohort had been generated on one and the same sequencing platform. Class I and class II HLA loci were covered by the typing at four-digit resolution. The number of donors typed differed by locus, with roughly 629-640 for A, B, C, DRB1 and DQB1, roughly 550 for DQA1, some 570 for DPA1, and some 440 for DPB1. Four to six DR-DQ haplotypes were handled as single units for association and clustering because linkage in the cohort was strong. Across some 400 genotyped donors of the cohort, an average of roughly 250,000 unique TCR beta nucleotide sequences per donor were sequenced, and approximately 19% of those sequences were non-productive. Study-level results and caveats: For the cohort, immune exposure information was limited to CMV serostatus. It was suggested by the authors that the approach could potentially be generalized to other disease states and immunological phenotypes. Correlated functional status among segregating V segments might be attributable to linkage disequilibrium, but an unknown experimental factor could not be ruled out. In vitro tests confirmed that three of the cytomegalovirus-associated TCR beta chains recognize cytomegalovirus antigens. In this cohort, only TCR beta chains were sequenced, and detectable features were limited by the absence of alpha or paired-chain data. A further reported finding was that TCR beta sequences accurately predicted the HLA-A and HLA-B alleles for most subjects in the first cohort. Roughly uniform sequencing depth across donors was assumed in presence/absence analyses, although this assumption may not hold. Most CMV-associated TCR beta chains appeared to be HLA-restricted in a later analysis, and the HLA associations seemed to be driven largely by CMV exposure. In a later analysis, the rate of TCR association differed among HLA loci, with DRB1 alleles having the most associated TCRs and HLA-C alleles having the fewest. The 87-base-pair reads could not distinguish some IMGT-functional V segments, including TRBV6-2 and TRBV6-3, so those segments were excluded. Because HLA typing was unavailable for some donors at each locus, only the typed subset was used in association tests. In an earlier analysis of some 640 of the donors, most TCR beta V segments were observed in productive rearrangements about 87% or about 30% of the time, broadly matching IMGT annotations. According to a later analysis, parvovirus B19, influenza, CMV and Epstein-Barr virus appeared linked to several top co-occurrence clusters. In a later analysis, 16,951 TCR beta sequences were associated with specific HLA alleles at a false discovery rate of 0.05. While some public TCRs were present in many individuals, most TCR sequences turned up only very rarely across donors. Cytomegalovirus status was reported to be diagnosed by the classifier with high specificity and sensitivity in both the original and validation cohorts. When HLA alleles, especially DR and DQ, strongly co-occurred, TCR associations were difficult to assign to individual alleles. A cluster of highly shared sequence variants was judged likely to represent a technical artifact of the sequencing pipeline. The study gave a list of under 200 TCR beta chains associated with cytomegalovirus. In a later analysis, HLA-associated TCR beta chains showed more clonal expansion and lower generation probabilities than non-associated chains that were equally common. In a later genetic analysis, a missense DCLRE1C variant was associated with V-gene and J-gene trimming of TCR beta chains, and the association was replicated in an independent cohort. Because counts were too low, about 15 rarely observed V segments, including chromosome 9 orphons, were left out of the earlier analysis of some 640 of the donors. A later genetic analysis reported fewer N-insertions in productive TCRs among donors in an Asian-associated ancestry cluster than the roughly 700-donor mean.

The receptor library was made with the immunoSEQ multiplex PCR assay. The multiplex PCR relied on a mix of 60 forward primers for TCR Vbeta segments and 13 reverse primers for TCR Jbeta segments. Amplification of the CDR3 region of rearranged TCR beta genes was performed with a multiplex PCR assay on genomic DNA. Amplified TCR beta libraries were sequenced as 87-base-pair reads on the Illumina HiSeq System. The authors' analysis ran thus. A later analysis counted tens of millions of unique TCR beta chains across the 550 to 750 repertoires, and some 11 million of these chains were shared by at least two donors. Raw reads were error-corrected and collapsed into unique sequences by a nearest-neighbor algorithm in which closely related sequences were merged to remove PCR and sequencing errors. To assign V, D and J gene segments, CDR3 sequences were aligned to IMGT reference sequences. For a sequence to be retained, a match of at least six nucleotides to both a V gene segment and a J gene segment was required. A rearrangement counted as productive if the CDR3 had no stop codons and remained in frame with V and J, and every other rearrangement counted as non-productive. Following IMGT convention, CDR3 was defined as the stretch from the second conserved V-encoded cysteine to the conserved J-encoded phenylalanine. Sequences without an unambiguous match to a single V gene segment were excluded from the earlier analysis of a few hundred of the donors. An earlier analysis of about 600 of the donors called V segments functional above 56.7% productive rearrangements and segregating when the between-donor standard deviation exceeded 5%. A statistical classification framework was built to diagnose cytomegalovirus status from the catalog of TCR beta chain sequences. In a later analysis, V and J genes were assigned by comparing TCR nucleotide sequences against IMGT/GENE-DB human TR gene sequences. The TCRdist pipeline was used in a later analysis to assign CDR3 sequences and most-parsimonious VDJ recombination scenarios. In a later analysis, each TCR beta chain was defined by its CDR3 amino acid sequence together with its V-gene family, and reads lacking a unique V-gene family were excluded. To address suspected cross-contamination and a sequencing artifact, a later analysis removed some 620 highly shared, low-generation-probability nucleotide sequences. A later analysis calculated a clonal expansion index for each public chain from normalized within-repertoire ranks of inferred template counts. Generation probabilities in a later analysis came from a VDJ recombination model fitted to out-of-frame rearrangements, and those results were checked against IGoR. A later analysis scored TCR-TCR, TCR-HLA and TCR-CMV co-occurrence with hypergeometric tests, applying a repertoire-size bias correction to TCR pairs. In a later analysis, false discovery rates were estimated by permuting HLA or CMV assignments 20 times. In a later analysis, co-occurring TCRs were grouped using DBSCAN, and TCRdist sequence similarity was added for clustering within HLA-allele-positive subsets. For co-occurrence clustering, repertoires with fewer than 30,000 or more than 120,000 public chains were excluded, along with 5 or 6 repertoires with anomalous nucleotide sharing. TCRdb limited this immuneACCESS table to in-frame rearrangements with V and J called. A share of clones is missing; checked studies link under half to unresolved V genes, and the rest is unexplained. Clone size and the V and J calls come from that table; the DNA yielded D and trimming. For this sample there are some 150,000 clones; approximately 10% appear just once. The ten largest clones capture more than 6.5% of the sample.

The cohort was made up of under 800 healthy bone marrow donors. At the time of sampling, every cohort member was nominally healthy, though immune exposures that went unrecorded were likely present. The donor was CMV seropositive and was included in the group of 290 or so seropositive cohort members. A peripheral blood sample was provided by each donor, and peripheral blood mononuclear cells were used for TCR beta sequencing. The Qiagen DNeasy Blood Extraction Kit was used to extract genomic DNA from the blood cell samples. The rearranged segments are TRBV2 and TRBJ1-5, with no reliable assignment of the D segment. Source material: PBMCs. The receptor was isolated from a woman aged 40 to 55 in good health and CMV-seropositive. The nucleotides are TGTGCCAGCAGTGAAAACACGCTGCGAGGGAATCAGCCCCAGCATTTT. It translates to CASSENTLRGNQPQHF. Here the CDR3 is joined to the reference TRBV2 and TRBJ1-5 genes, and the full variable domain is: EPEVTQTPSHQVTQMGQEVILRCVPISNHLYFYWYRQILGQKVEFLVSFYNNEISEKSEIFDDQFSVERPDGSNFTLKIRSTKLEDSAMYFCASSENTLRGNQPQHFGDGTRLSIL.